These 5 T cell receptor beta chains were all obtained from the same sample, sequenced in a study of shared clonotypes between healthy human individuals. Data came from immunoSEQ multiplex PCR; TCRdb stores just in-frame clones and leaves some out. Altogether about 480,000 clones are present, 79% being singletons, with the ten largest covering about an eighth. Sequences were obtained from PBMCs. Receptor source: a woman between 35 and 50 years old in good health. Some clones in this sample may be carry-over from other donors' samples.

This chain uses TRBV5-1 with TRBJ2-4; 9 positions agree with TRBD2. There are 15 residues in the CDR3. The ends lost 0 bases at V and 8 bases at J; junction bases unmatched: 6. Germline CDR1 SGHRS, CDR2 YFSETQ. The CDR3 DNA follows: TGCGCCAGCAGCTTGGAAGGCGGGAGGGGGGACATTCAGTACTTC. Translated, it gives CASSLEGGRGDIQYF.

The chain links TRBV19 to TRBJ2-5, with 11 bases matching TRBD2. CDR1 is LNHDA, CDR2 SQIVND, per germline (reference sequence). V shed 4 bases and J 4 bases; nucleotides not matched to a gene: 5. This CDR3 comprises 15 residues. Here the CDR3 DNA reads TGTGCCAGTAGTACTTTAGCGGGAGGGTCAGAGACCCAGTACTTC. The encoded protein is CASSTLAGGSETQYF.

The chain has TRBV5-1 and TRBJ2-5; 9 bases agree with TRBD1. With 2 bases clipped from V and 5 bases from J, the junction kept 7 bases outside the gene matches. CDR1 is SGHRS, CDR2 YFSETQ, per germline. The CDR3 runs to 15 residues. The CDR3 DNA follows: TGCGCCAGCAGCTTCAGAGGGACAGGGTTGGAGACCCAGTACTTC. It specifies CASSFRGTGLETQYF.

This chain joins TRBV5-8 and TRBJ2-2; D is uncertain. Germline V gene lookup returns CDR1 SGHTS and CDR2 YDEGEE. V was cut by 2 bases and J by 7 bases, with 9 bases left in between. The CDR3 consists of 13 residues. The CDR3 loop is CASSFRSGGELFF. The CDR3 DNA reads TGTGCCAGCAGCTTCAGGTCCGGCGGGGAGCTGTTTTTT.

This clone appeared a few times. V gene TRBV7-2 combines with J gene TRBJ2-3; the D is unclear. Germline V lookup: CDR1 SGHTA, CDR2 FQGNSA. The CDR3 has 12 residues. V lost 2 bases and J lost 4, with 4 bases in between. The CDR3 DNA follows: TGTGCCAGCAGCTTAAGGGCAGATACGCAGTATTTT. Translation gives CASSLRADTQYF. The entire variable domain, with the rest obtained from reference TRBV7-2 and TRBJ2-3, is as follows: GAGVSQSPSNKVTEKGKDVELRCDPISGHTALYWYRQSLGQGLEFLIYFQGNSAPDKSGLPSDRFSAERTGGSVSTLTIQRTQQEDSAVYLCASSLRADTQYFGPGTRLTVL.